Listed below are T cell receptor beta chains from one sample, sequenced in a study of Ad26.COV2.S vaccination and SARS-CoV-2 variants. The assay was immunoSEQ multiplex PCR, and TCRdb's table has in-frame clones only and misses some. The sample has about 430,000 clones; 80% to 95% are singletons. The specimen comprised peripheral blood, sampled in a trial of Ad26.COV2.S vaccine versus placebo. Receptors originate from a person aged 18-60 years who received the Ad26.COV2.S COVID-19 vaccine or a placebo. Each CDR3 is given with its conserved first and last residue. The order of the fields is J gene, V gene, CDR3 protein.

J: TRBJ1-5
V: TRBV15
CDR3: CATSPGRLKLWPQHF

J: TRBJ2-2
V: TRBV19
CDR3: CASSIPLVLQGAGELFF

J: TRBJ1-1
V: TRBV6-2/TRBV6-3
CDR3: CASSGGVVNTEAFF

J: TRBJ1-3
V: TRBV6-5
CDR3: CASSYSPGVGGNTIYF

J: TRBJ2-1
V: TRBV7-9
CDR3: CASSLALRYNEQFF

J: TRBJ2-5
V: TRBV6-2/TRBV6-3
CDR3: CASSFLRRGEKETQYF

J: TRBJ2-1
V: TRBV14
CDR3: CASSQAGGAYNEQFF

J: TRBJ2-2
V: TRBV10-3
CDR3: CAISDPDSPGELFF

J: TRBJ1-6
V: TRBV7-2
CDR3: CASSPGTNSPLHF

J: TRBJ2-3
V: TRBV25-1
CDR3: CASSASRPSTDTQYF

J: TRBJ2-3
V: TRBV5-1
CDR3: CASTGGEGDTQYF

J: TRBJ2-1
V: TRBV18
CDR3: CASSPDGGLAVNEQFF

J: TRBJ2-4
V: TRBV18
CDR3: CASSPRPGPTNGNIQYF

J: TRBJ2-2
V: TRBV7-8
CDR3: CASSRTSGNTGELFF

J: TRBJ1-4
V: TRBV3-1/TRBV3-2
CDR3: CASSQDPKVLQKLFF

J: TRBJ1-1
V: TRBV6-5
CDR3: CASSYSNEAEAFF